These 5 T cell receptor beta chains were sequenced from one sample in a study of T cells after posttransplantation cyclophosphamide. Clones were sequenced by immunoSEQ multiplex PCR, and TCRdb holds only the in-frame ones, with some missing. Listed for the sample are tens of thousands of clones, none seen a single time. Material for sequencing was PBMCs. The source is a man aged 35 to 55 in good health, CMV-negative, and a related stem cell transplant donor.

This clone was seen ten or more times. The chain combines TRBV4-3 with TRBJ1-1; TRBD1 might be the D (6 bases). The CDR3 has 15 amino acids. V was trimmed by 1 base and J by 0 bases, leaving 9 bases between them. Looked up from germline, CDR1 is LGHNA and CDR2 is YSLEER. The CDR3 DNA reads TGCGCCAGCAGCCAAGGAACAGGGATGAACACTGAAGCTTTCTTT. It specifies CASSQGTGMNTEAFF.

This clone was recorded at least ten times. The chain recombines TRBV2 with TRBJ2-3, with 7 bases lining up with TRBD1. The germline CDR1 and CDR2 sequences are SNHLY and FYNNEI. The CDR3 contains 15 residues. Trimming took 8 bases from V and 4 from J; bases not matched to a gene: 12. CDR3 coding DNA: TGTGCCAGCGGGGACAGAAGTCTAGGGCCAGATACGCAGTATTTT. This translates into CASGDRSLGPDTQYF. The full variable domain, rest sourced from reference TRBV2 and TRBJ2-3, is EPEVTQTPSHQVTQMGQEVILRCVPISNHLYFYWYRQILGQKVEFLVSFYNNEISEKSEIFDDQFSVERPDGSNFTLKIRSTKLEDSAMYFCASGDRSLGPDTQYFGPGTRLTVL.

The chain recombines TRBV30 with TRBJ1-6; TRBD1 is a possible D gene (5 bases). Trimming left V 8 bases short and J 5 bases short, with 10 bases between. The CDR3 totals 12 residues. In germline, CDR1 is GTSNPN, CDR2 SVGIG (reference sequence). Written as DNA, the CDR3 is TGTGCCGGCGGAGGGGATAATTCACCCCTCCACTTT. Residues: CAGGGDNSPLHF. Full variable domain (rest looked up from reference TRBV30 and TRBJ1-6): SQTIHQWPATLVQPVGSPLSLECTVEGTSNPNLYWYRQAAGRGLQLLFYSVGIGQISSEVPQNLSASRPQDRQFILSSKKLLLSDSGFYLCAGGGDNSPLHFGNGTRLTVT.

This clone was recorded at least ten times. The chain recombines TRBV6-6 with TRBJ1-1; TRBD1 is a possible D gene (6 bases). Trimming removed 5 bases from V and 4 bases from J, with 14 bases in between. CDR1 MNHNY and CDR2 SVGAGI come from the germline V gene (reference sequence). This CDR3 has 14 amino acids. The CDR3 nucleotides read TGTGCCAGCAGTATTTTACAGGGTGTCACTGAAGCTTTCTTT. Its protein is CASSILQGVTEAFF.

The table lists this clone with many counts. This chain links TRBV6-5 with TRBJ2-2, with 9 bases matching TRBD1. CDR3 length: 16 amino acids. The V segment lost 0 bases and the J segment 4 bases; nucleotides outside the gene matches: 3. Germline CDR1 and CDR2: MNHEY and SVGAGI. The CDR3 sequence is CASSYSGTGITGELFF. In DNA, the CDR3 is TGTGCCAGCAGTTACTCCGGGACAGGGATCACCGGGGAGCTGTTTTTT.